These T cell receptor beta chains were read from a single sample in a study of OX40 agonist ivuxolimab in advanced cancers. TCRdb's copy holds only in-frame clones and misses some; the assay was immunoSEQ multiplex PCR. The sample holds roughly 75,000 clones, 86% seen once. This specimen was CD4+ or CD8+ T cells sorted from blood, taken in a trial of the OX40 agonist ivuxolimab. Receptors were obtained from an adult with an advanced solid tumor such as melanoma, head and neck, liver or kidney cancer. Both conserved end residues are part of each CDR3. Fields, in order: D gene, V gene, J gene, clone size, CDR3 DNA, CDR3 protein. A D gene is named only where the DNA matches it firmly. A clone size is listed for some rows: how often the clone was seen (once, few, many), or a class if it is expanded.

.	TRBV6-1	TRBJ2-5	.	TGTGCCAGCAGTGCAAACAGGTTCCAAGAGACCCAGTACTTC	CASSANRFQETQYF
.	TRBV7-9	TRBJ2-3	few	TGTGCCAGCAGCTTAACAGGGCCCACAGATACGCAGTATTTT	CASSLTGPTDTQYF
.	TRBV5-6	TRBJ1-5	.	TGTGCCAGCAGCGGGGGGACAACTCAGCCCCAGCATTTT	CASSGGTTQPQHF
.	TRBV19	TRBJ2-1	.	TGTGCCAGTACCCTCTCGGGCCGGAATGAGCAGTTCTTC	CASTLSGRNEQFF
.	TRBV10-3	TRBJ1-5	.	TGTGCCATCAGGGCGGACAGTTTATATCAGCCCCAGCATTTT	CAIRADSLYQPQHF
.	TRBV30	TRBJ2-3	once	TGTGCCTGGGGGATGAGGCTTAGGGGAAGCACAGATACGCAGTATTTT	CAWGMRLRGSTDTQYF
.	TRBV18	TRBJ1-6	.	TGTGCCAGCTCCTTCGGGCAGGATAATTCACCCCTCCACTTT	CASSFGQDNSPLHF
TRBD1	TRBV25-1	TRBJ2-6	.	TGTGCCAGCAGTTACAGGGGGGGGGCCAACGTCCTGACTTTC	CASSYRGGANVLTF
TRBD1	TRBV6-6	TRBJ2-7	once	TGTGCCAGCAGTCTGGGGACAGAATACGAGCAGTACTTC	CASSLGTEYEQYF
.	TRBV7-8	TRBJ1-4	.	TGTGCCAGCAGCCTAACCTTGGACAAGTATGAAAAACTGTTTTTT	CASSLTLDKYEKLFF
TRBD2	TRBV5-5	TRBJ2-1	.	TGTGCCAGCAGCTTGGGGGAGCGGGGCCATATCCTCTCCTACAATGAGCAGTTCTTC	CASSLGERGHILSYNEQFF
.	TRBV4-1	TRBJ1-1	.	TGCGCCAGCAGCCAAGGCGGCGGCAGGCCGAACACTGAAGCTTTCTTT	CASSQGGGRPNTEAFF
.	TRBV21-1	TRBJ2-7	.	TGTGCCAGCAGCTCAAGAGGGCGCGAGCAGTACTTC	CASSSRGREQYF
.	TRBV5-4	TRBJ1-2	.	TGTGCCAGCACCTTCGGCAGGGGCCAGGAAGGCTACACCTTC	CASTFGRGQEGYTF
TRBD2	TRBV6-1	TRBJ2-7	.	TGTGCCAGCAGCGACGGGACTAGCGGCCGCTACGAGCAGTACTTC	CASSDGTSGRYEQYF
TRBD2	TRBV9	TRBJ2-3	.	TGTGCCAGCAGCGTAGGTTCTAGCGGAACCACAGATACGCAGTATTTT	CASSVGSSGTTDTQYF
.	TRBV5-1	TRBJ1-1	.	TGCGCCAGCAGCTTGAGGTGGGGGTCTGAAGCTTTCTTT	CASSLRWGSEAFF
TRBD1	TRBV5-5	TRBJ2-7	.	TGTGCCAGCAGCTTGGGCTTCGGGACAGACATCTACGAGCAGTACTTC	CASSLGFGTDIYEQYF
.	TRBV9	TRBJ1-4	.	TGTGCCAGCAGCGCAGGCAGTGGCAGGGCTACTGAAAAACTGTTTTTT	CASSAGSGRATEKLFF
.	TRBV9	TRBJ2-2	.	TGTGCCAGCAGCGTGGAGGGGACACGGGGGACCGGGGAGCTGTTTTTT	CASSVEGTRGTGELFF
TRBD1	TRBV6-6	TRBJ2-7	.	TGTGCCAGCGGCCGGGACAGGGGCAACGAGCAGTACTTC	CASGRDRGNEQYF
.	TRBV25-1	TRBJ1-4	.	TGTGCCAGCAGTGAATATCGGGAGTATAATGAAAAACTGTTTTTT	CASSEYREYNEKLFF
.	TRBV5-1	TRBJ2-5	.	TGCGCCAGCAGCTTGGTGGCGGCGGCTGGGGAGACCCAGTACTTC	CASSLVAAAGETQYF
.	TRBV30	TRBJ1-5	.	TGTGCCTGGAGTGCGGGGGCAGGGGCTCAGCCCCAGCATTTT	CAWSAGAGAQPQHF
.	TRBV5-5	TRBJ1-1	.	TGTGCCAGCAGCTTGGGACAGAGGGACACTGAAGCTTTCTTT	CASSLGQRDTEAFF
TRBD1	TRBV25-1	TRBJ2-1	.	TGTGCCAGCAGGGGCTCACCGGGACAGGGGTCCTACAATGAGCAGTTCTTC	CASRGSPGQGSYNEQFF
TRBD1	TRBV7-9	TRBJ2-3	.	TGTGCCAGCAGCTTATTCGACAGGGCAAGAGCAGATACGCAGTATTTT	CASSLFDRARADTQYF
TRBD1	TRBV2	TRBJ1-6	.	TGTGCCAGCAGAGCTTTAGGACAGGGGAATTCACCCCTCCACTTT	CASRALGQGNSPLHF
TRBD1	TRBV2	TRBJ2-7	.	TGTGCCAGCGGACAGGCCCTCTACGAGCAGTACTTC	CASGQALYEQYF
.	TRBV4-1	TRBJ2-2	.	TGCGCCAGCAGCCAAAGACTCGGGGGCGCCAACACCGGGGAGCTGTTTTTT	CASSQRLGGANTGELFF
.	TRBV28	TRBJ2-1	.	TGTGCCAGCACCCTTAACGGACTTACCCCGTTCTTC	CASTLNGLTPFF
.	TRBV19	TRBJ1-2	.	TGTGCCAGTAGTCCTCGGGGGAGGCGCGGCTACACCTTC	CASSPRGRRGYTF
.	TRBV5-4	TRBJ2-1	.	TGTGCCAGCAGCTTAGGGGGGAGCTACAATGAGCAGTTCTTC	CASSLGGSYNEQFF
TRBD1	TRBV28	TRBJ1-2	.	TGTGCCAGCAGCCCGACACAGGGGTCGCGGTCGGGTGGCTACACCTTC	CASSPTQGSRSGGYTF